Following are 25 T cell receptor beta chains from one sample sequenced in a study of blood T cell repertoires in COVID-19. TCRdb's table, derived via immunoSEQ multiplex PCR, lists solely in-frame clones and lacks some. The repertoire has approximately 120,000 clones, 84% of them found once; the top ten carry 9.5% to 15%. Specimen: peripheral blood. The receptor set was obtained from a human donor in a cohort sampled during active COVID-19.

The CDR3 protein is CAISESTGLLTNYGYTF. As DNA, the CDR3 is TGTGCCATCAGTGAGTCGACAGGACTGTTGACTAACTATGGCTACACCTTC. The J gene is TRBJ1-2, the V gene TRBV10-3; possibly TRBD1 for D (6 bases). The V gene lost 0 bases and the J gene lost 0 bases, with 14 bases spanning the gap. Germline-derived CDR1 and CDR2 are ENHRY and SYGVKD. The CDR3 runs 17 residues.

The J gene is TRBJ1-2, the V gene TRBV7-3; 7 bases align to TRBD1. The junction had 13 bases not matched to a gene; V was cut back by 5 bases and J by 7 bases. Germline V CDR1 and CDR2: SGHTA, FQGTGA. This CDR3 spans 15 amino acids. In nucleotides, the CDR3 is TGTGCCAGCAGCCCGGGACGTGGGACAGAAATTGGCTACACCTTC. As protein: CASSPGRGTEIGYTF.

The chain recombines TRBV7-9 with TRBJ1-4; D is unclear. V lost 7 bases to trimming and J lost 3 bases, with 9 bases between them. This CDR3 comprises 13 residues. CDR1 SEHNR and CDR2 FQNEAQ come from the germline V gene (reference sequence). This CDR3 is CASNRGANEKLFF. CDR3 DNA: TGTGCCAGCAACCGCGGGGCTAATGAAAAACTGTTTTTT.

The chain joins TRBV30 to TRBJ1-2, with D possibly TRBD1 on 5 matching bases. Trimming took 3 bases from V and 4 from J, leaving 12 bases between them. CDR3 size: 13 residues. CDR1 is GTSNPN and CDR2 is SVGIG in the germline V gene (reference sequence). CDR3 DNA: TGTGCCTGGAGAGGGGATTCGGTCTATGGCTACACCTTC. Its translation is CAWRGDSVYGYTF.

This clone was detected only once. V gene TRBV4-1 combines with J gene TRBJ2-5; D gene ambiguous. The germline gives CDR1 MGHRA, CDR2 YSYEKL. This CDR3 has 14 residues. V lost 0 bases to trimming and J lost 4 bases, with 9 bases between them. In DNA form, the CDR3 reads TGCGCCAGCAGCCAAGATCCCGAGCCAGAGACCCAGTACTTC. Its translation: CASSQDPEPETQYF.

This chain joins TRBV19 and TRBJ1-1; no definite D call. V lost 2 bases, J lost 7 bases, and 14 bases lay in between. The germline CDR1 and CDR2 sequences are LNHDA and SQIVND (reference sequence). There are 14 residues in the CDR3. The CDR3 nucleotides are TGTGCCAGTAGTATACGCGACAACGTAAATGAAGCTTTCTTT. Translation gives CASSIRDNVNEAFF.

The gene calls are TRBV19 and TRBJ2-1, with TRBD2 as a possible D gene (5 bases). Germline values: CDR1 LNHDA, CDR2 SQIVND (reference sequence). The CDR3 covers 12 residues. Deletions cut 7 bases from V and 4 bases from J, with 8 bases between. The CDR3 sequence: CASIGDYNEQFF. DNA for the CDR3: TGTGCCAGTATCGGGGATTACAATGAGCAGTTCTTC.

This clone was detected a few times. This chain links TRBV2 with TRBJ2-1; weak D call: TRBD2 (6 bases). The V and J ends lost 0 bases and 1 base respectively, with 13 bases between them. CDR3 length: 17 residues. Germline V gene lookup returns CDR1 SNHLY and CDR2 FYNNEI. CDR3 region: CASSEALLGGSYNEQFF. DNA of the CDR3: TGTGCCAGCAGTGAAGCGCTTTTGGGGGGTTCCTACAATGAGCAGTTCTTC.

The chain recombines TRBV11-2 with TRBJ1-1; D is undetermined. Germline CDR1 SGHAT, CDR2 FQNNGV. The CDR3 covers 16 residues. V was pared by 6 bases and J by 3 bases, with 20 bases between. DNA of the CDR3: TGTGCCAGCAGAGTAGGGCCCAGTGGGGAGGACACTGAAGCTTTCTTT. This codes for CASRVGPSGEDTEAFF.

This sequence joins TRBV6-2 or TRBV6-3 and TRBJ2-5; 9 positions agree with TRBD2. Germline loops: CDR1 MNHEY, CDR2 SVGEGT. The CDR3 covers 15 residues. Losses at the gene ends were 5 bases for V and 5 bases for J; bases not matched to a gene: 9. The CDR3 nucleotides read TGTGCCAGCAGTCTCCCGTTGCTAGCGGGGGAGACCCAGTACTTC. It yields the protein CASSLPLLAGETQYF.

V usage is TRBV12-5 and J usage is TRBJ1-4; no reliable D call. The CDR3 has 11 amino acids. Trimming left V 7 bases short and J 8 bases short, with 8 bases between. The germline V gene has CDR1 LGHNT and CDR2 FRNRAP. The CDR3 DNA reads as TGTGCTAGTGCCATGGGCGAAAAACTGTTTTTT. Protein product: CASAMGEKLFF.

This clone was observed once. This chain joins TRBV15 and TRBJ1-5; perhaps TRBD1 as D (5 bases). The CDR3 consists of 15 residues. Trimming shortened V by 6 bases and J by 0 bases, and 12 bases separated the two germline ends. Germline CDR1 LNHNV, CDR2 YYDKDF (reference sequence). CDR3 residues: CATRSDIYSNQPQHF. CDR3 sequence (DNA): TGTGCCACCAGATCGGACATTTATAGCAATCAGCCCCAGCATTTT. Full variable domain (outside the CDR3, taken from reference TRBV15 and TRBJ1-5): DAMVIQNPRYQVTQFGKPVTLSCSQTLNHNVMYWYQQKSSQAPKLLFHYYDKDFNNEADTPDNFQSRRPNTSFCFLDIRSPGLGDTAMYLCATRSDIYSNQPQHFGDGTRLSIL.

The V gene is TRBV7-9, the J gene TRBJ2-7, with a tentative D call TRBD1 (6 bases). The CDR3 consists of 13 residues. Deletions cut 5 bases from V and 2 bases from J, with 10 bases between. Germline values: CDR1 SEHNR, CDR2 FQNEAQ (reference sequence). CDR3 amino acids: CASSAWTAYEQYF. As DNA, the CDR3 is TGTGCCAGCAGCGCGTGGACAGCCTACGAGCAGTACTTC.

The chain uses TRBV5-6 and TRBJ1-3; D unresolved. V was cut by 7 bases and J by 0 bases, with 11 bases left in between. The CDR3 length is 14 residues. Germline V CDR1 and CDR2: SGHDT, YYEEEE. The CDR3 coding sequence is TGTGCCAGCGAAGCAACCCTCTCTGGAAACACCATATATTTT. It specifies CASEATLSGNTIYF.

The V gene is TRBV3-1 (or the pseudogene TRBV3-2), the J gene TRBJ2-1; D uncertain. The germline V gene has CDR1 LGHDT and CDR2 YNNKEL (reference sequence). Trimming took off 6 bases at V and 9 bases at J, with 12 bases between the two ends. This CDR3 comprises 12 residues. CDR3 coding DNA: TGTGCCAGCAGTGGGCGAGTTGGTGAGCAGTTCTTC. It codes for CASSGRVGEQFF.

Ten or more counts support this clone. This sequence joins TRBV4-1 and TRBJ1-1; the D gene is possibly TRBD1 (5 bases). This CDR3 comprises 16 residues. Between the trimmed V and J ends, which lost 0 bases and 7 bases, there was a span of 18 bases. CDR1 MGHRA and CDR2 YSYEKL come from the germline V gene. This CDR3 reads CASSQDGRQGGIEAFF. The CDR3 DNA sequence: TGCGCCAGCAGCCAAGATGGGCGCCAGGGAGGGATTGAAGCTTTCTTT.

The chain uses TRBV2 and TRBJ2-7; tentatively, D is TRBD1 (6 bases). Germline loops: CDR1 SNHLY, CDR2 FYNNEI. V lost 2 bases, J lost 1 base, and 12 bases lay in between. This CDR3 has 15 residues. CDR3 sequence: CASSEMGAVSYEQYF. The CDR3 bases are TGTGCCAGCAGTGAAATGGGGGCGGTATCCTACGAGCAGTACTTC.

The rearrangement joins TRBV19 to TRBJ2-7, with 7 bases fitting TRBD2. Germline CDR1 and CDR2: LNHDA and SQIVND (reference sequence). V dropped 10 bases and J dropped 5; count of bases not matched to a gene: 8. CDR3 length: 12 residues. The CDR3 DNA reads as TGTGCCACCCTACGGGGGGTCCACGAGCAGTACTTC. Amino acids: CATLRGVHEQYF. The full variable domain, completed using reference TRBV19 and TRBJ2-7, is DGGITQSPKYLFRKEGQNVTLSCEQNLNHDAMYWYRQDPGQGLRLIYYSQIVNDFQKGDIAEGYSVSREKKESFPLTVTSAQKNPTAFYLCATLRGVHEQYFGPGTRLTVT.

The chain has TRBV9 and TRBJ1-3; TRBD1 is a possible D gene (5 bases). Germline loops: CDR1 SGDLS, CDR2 YYNGEE. The CDR3 spans 16 residues. Trimming cost V 4 bases and J 2 bases, with 16 bases left between them. The CDR3, as DNA: TGTGCCAGCAGCTCCCGGGAGGGGTATGCTGGAAACACCATATATTTT. Protein product: CASSSREGYAGNTIYF.

V gene TRBV5-1 combines with J gene TRBJ2-2, with TRBD2 matching over 8 bases. Per the germline V gene, CDR1 is SGHRS and CDR2 is YFSETQ. The trim removed 2 bases at V and 2 bases at J, leaving 5 bases unmatched. The CDR3 loop spans 16 amino acids. The CDR3 loop reads CASSFGGGPNTGELFF. In DNA, the CDR3 is TGCGCCAGCAGCTTTGGCGGGGGGCCCAACACCGGGGAGCTGTTTTTT.

This chain connects TRBV7-6 to TRBJ2-1, with 8 bases lining up with TRBD2. V lost 0 bases and J lost 7; bases outside the gene matches: 8. Germline CDR1 is SGHVS and CDR2 is FNYEAQ. This CDR3 contains 16 residues. Here the CDR3 reads CASSLAWKRGSNEQFF. CDR3 in DNA: TGTGCCAGCAGCTTAGCGTGGAAGCGGGGGAGTAATGAGCAGTTCTTC.

The CDR3 spells CATSDPTGNTEAFF. The CDR3 coding sequence is TGTGCCACCAGTGATCCGACAGGGAACACTGAAGCTTTCTTT. The rearrangement links TRBV24-1 to TRBJ1-1, with TRBD1 as a possible D gene (6 bases). V was shortened by 3 bases and J by 1 base, with 8 bases between the two germline ends. Germline V gene lookup returns CDR1 KGHDR and CDR2 SFDVKD. There are 14 residues in the CDR3.

The rearrangement links TRBV9 to TRBJ1-2; D is possibly TRBD1 (6 bases). The germline V and J ends were trimmed by 0 bases and 0 bases, with 9 bases remaining between them. The germline gives CDR1 SGDLS, CDR2 YYNGEE. CDR3 length: 15 residues. In nucleotides, the CDR3 is TGTGCCAGCAGCGTAGGGACAGTAGCTAACTATGGCTACACCTTC. Amino acid sequence: CASSVGTVANYGYTF.

This rearrangement joins TRBV5-1 to TRBJ2-7; D gene uncertain. V was clipped by 1 base and J by 0 bases, with 8 bases between them. Germline V CDR1 and CDR2: SGHRS, YFSETQ. This CDR3 has 14 residues. The CDR3 region has the DNA TGCGCCAGCAGCTTGAGCCAGGTCTCCTACGAGCAGTACTTC. Translated: CASSLSQVSYEQYF.

The chain combines TRBV12-3 or TRBV12-4 with TRBJ1-6; TRBD1 agrees at 8 bases. CDR3 length: 13 residues. With V trimmed by 7 bases and J by 11 bases, 7 bases remained unmatched. The CDR3 nucleotides read TGTGCCAGCACCGGGACAGGCCTAACACCCCTCCACTTT. Encoded protein: CASTGTGLTPLHF.